A single sample is the source of the 26 T cell receptor beta chains below, sequenced in a study of beta chain features in type 1 diabetes. Study observations and caveats: Patients with Type 1 diabetes showed moderately but significantly shorter TCRB CDR3s in all four CD4+ subsets.

The antigens for these receptors are not known. The investigators reverse transcribed all of the isolated RNA, so they sequenced expressed TCRB transcripts. The data were produced by immunoSEQ multiplex PCR, yet TCRdb's version contains in-frame clones alone and is incomplete. Among around 240,000 clones, around 15% were seen once, and the ten largest hold about 0.078%. Sequenced material: naive CD4+ T cells from blood. These receptor sequences come from a man under 40 with type 1 diabetes.

The table lists this clone with a few counts. V gene TRBV30 combines with J gene TRBJ2-5; D possibly corresponds to TRBD2 (5 bases). The V end was cut by 3 bases, the J end by 0 bases, with 11 bases between. The germline V gene has CDR1 GTSNPN and CDR2 SVGIG (reference sequence). This CDR3 has 14 residues. The CDR3 DNA sequence: TGTGCCTGGAGCCCCCCGGGAAACCAAGAGACCCAGTACTTC. It is translated as CAWSPPGNQETQYF.

This clone was counted only a few times. This sequence joins TRBV21-1 and TRBJ2-3; TRBD1 was called by the table and not checked on the DNA. TRBV21-1 is assigned pseudogene status. This CDR3 spans 15 amino acids. CDR3 sequence reads: CASSSVRGNTDTQYF. The CDR3 bases are TGTGCCAGCAGCTCCGTCAGGGGTAACACAGATACGCAGTATTTT.

This clone turned up a few times. The CDR3 DNA reads TGTGCCAGCAGCGCCCCAGGGGGCATCTACGAGCAGTACTTC. As protein: CASSAPGGIYEQYF. The chain employs TRBV7-2 and TRBJ2-7, with 8 nucleotides matching TRBD1. This CDR3 has 14 residues. CDR1 is SGHTA and CDR2 is FQGNSA in the germline V gene. Trimming at V came to 5 bases and at J to 3 bases, leaving 6 bases not matched to a gene. Full variable domain (remainder filled in from reference TRBV7-2 and TRBJ2-7): GAGVSQSPSNKVTEKGKDVELRCDPISGHTALYWYRQSLGQGLEFLIYFQGNSAPDKSGLPSDRFSAERTGGSVSTLTIQRTQQEDSAVYLCASSAPGGIYEQYFGPGTRLTVT.

The chain recombines TRBV5-1 with TRBJ2-7; the D is unclear. CDR3 size: 14 residues. V was trimmed by 1 base and J by 1 base, leaving 9 bases between them. The germline gives CDR1 SGHRS, CDR2 YFSETQ. CDR3 coding DNA: TGCGCCAGCAGCTTGATCAGTACTTCCTACGAGCAGTACTTC. Translating gives CASSLISTSYEQYF.

In this sample, this clone turned up a few times. Other nucleotide sequences in the sample specify the same CDR3. This sequence joins TRBV30 and TRBJ2-3; D uncertain. The germline V gene encodes CDR1 GTSNPN and CDR2 SVGIG (reference sequence). The V and J ends lost 5 bases and 3 bases respectively, with 6 bases between them. There are 11 residues in the CDR3. In DNA, the CDR3 is TGTGCCTGGGCCCTGACAGATACGCAGTATTTT. This sequence encodes CAWALTDTQYF.

V is TRBV7-9 and J is TRBJ2-2; D possibly corresponds to TRBD1 (6 bases). V was shortened by 6 bases and J by 2 bases, with 13 bases between the two germline ends. The germline V gene encodes CDR1 SEHNR and CDR2 FQNEAQ (reference sequence). The CDR3 is 15 residues long. The CDR3: CASRPPGQNTGELFF. DNA for the CDR3: TGTGCCAGCAGGCCGCCGGGACAAAACACCGGGGAGCTGTTTTTT.

V and J are TRBV5-1 and TRBJ1-2; 9 bases map to TRBD1. This CDR3 comprises 12 residues. Germline CDR1 and CDR2: SGHRS and YFSETQ. Trimming cost V 6 bases and J 6 bases; bases outside gene matches: 3. The CDR3 DNA is TGCGCCAGCATGGGACAGGGCGATGGCTACACCTTC. It encodes CASMGQGDGYTF.

The genes are TRBV18 and TRBJ1-2, with D maybe TRBD1 (5 bases). V was trimmed by 2 bases and J by 3 bases, leaving 7 bases between them. Germline V gives CDR1 KGHSH, CDR2 LQKENI. CDR3 length equals 13 residues. CDR3 sequence reads: CASSPGTDYGYTF. In DNA form, the CDR3 reads TGTGCCAGCTCACCAGGGACGGACTATGGCTACACCTTC.

The sample holds a few counts of this clone. The chain has TRBV29-1 and TRBJ1-2, with D hard to call. From germline, CDR1 is SQVTM and CDR2 ANQGSEA. The ends were cut back, 7 bases at V and 8 bases at J, with 14 bases in the middle. The CDR3 totals 11 residues. For the CDR3, the DNA is TGCAGCGCCAGGACGATGGACGGCTACACCTTC. Translating gives CSARTMDGYTF.

Only a few counts were recorded for this clone. The chain is built from TRBV28 and TRBJ2-4; 11 bases are a match to TRBD1. From germline, CDR1 is MDHEN and CDR2 SYDVKM. The CDR3 runs 14 residues. V lost 4 bases and J lost 7; bases outside the gene matches: 3. The CDR3 DNA follows: TGTGCCAGCAGTTCCCGGACAGGGGGCAACATTCAGTACTTC. Translated, it gives CASSSRTGGNIQYF.

Comment on this clone: At one boundary the junction diverges from the germline segment, which might be a read error. CDR3 region: CVTGSETF. The CDR3 DNA reads as TGTGTAACGGGTTCGGAAACCTTC. The chain couples TRBV7-9 to TRBJ2-7; the D is unclear. Germline V gene sequence: CDR1 SEHNR, CDR2 FQNEAQ (reference sequence). CDR3 length: 8 amino acids.

This clone has only a few counts. The CDR3 reads CASSLIAGGTYEQYF. For the CDR3, the DNA is TGTGCCAGCAGTCTGATAGCGGGAGGGACCTACGAGCAGTACTTC. The chain uses TRBV28 and TRBJ2-7; the match to TRBD2 covers 11 bases. This CDR3 region has 15 residues. V lost 5 bases to trimming and J lost 2 bases; unmatched junction nucleotides: 5. Germline CDR1 reads MDHEN; CDR2 reads SYDVKM. The full variable domain, with the rest looked up from reference TRBV28 and TRBJ2-7, is DVKVTQSSRYLVKRTGEKVFLECVQDMDHENMFWYRQDPGLGLRLIYFSYDVKMKEKGDIPEGYSVSREKKERFSLILESASTNQTSMYLCASSLIAGGTYEQYFGPGTRLTVT.

The chain has TRBV6-6 and TRBJ1-1, with D possibly matching TRBD1 (5 bases). Germline CDR1 MNHNY, CDR2 SVGAGI (reference sequence). The germline V and J ends were trimmed by 2 bases and 3 bases, with 7 bases remaining between them. CDR3 length: 13 residues. Written as DNA, the CDR3 is TGTGCCAGCAGTTACAAAGGGGACACTGAAGCTTTCTTT. Its protein is CASSYKGDTEAFF.

The chain uses TRBV7-9 and TRBJ2-7; 7 nucleotides match TRBD1. The CDR3 extends over 17 amino acids. CDR1 and CDR2 from the germline V gene are SEHNR and FQNEAQ (reference sequence). V lost 5 bases to trimming and J lost 2 bases; unmatched junction nucleotides: 15. CDR3 amino acids: CASSPKGGTLGAYEQYF. The DNA for the CDR3 is TGTGCCAGCAGCCCGAAAGGGGGCACGCTAGGGGCCTACGAGCAGTACTTC.

J is TRBJ2-7 and V is TRBV29-1; D is perhaps TRBD1 (5 bases). The CDR3 runs to 13 residues. Germline CDR1 and CDR2: SQVTM and ANQGSEA. V lost 1 base to trimming and J lost 6 bases, with 13 bases between them. The CDR3 is CSVEVTRDGEQYF. Written as DNA, the CDR3 is TGCAGCGTTGAAGTGACCAGGGATGGCGAGCAGTACTTC.

V is TRBV28 and J is TRBJ2-3; TRBD1 agrees at 9 bases. J gave up 4 bases and V 5 bases, and 7 bases lay outside the gene matches. From germline, CDR1 is MDHEN and CDR2 SYDVKM. The CDR3 spans 15 residues. In nucleotides, the CDR3 is TGTGCCAGCAGTGCCGGGACAGGGAGGGCAGATACGCAGTATTTT. Protein: CASSAGTGRADTQYF.

V is TRBV11-3 and J is TRBJ2-5; TRBD2 matches 8 bases. The V gene end was trimmed by 4 bases and the J gene end by 4 bases; junction bases not matched to a gene: 2. Germline V gives CDR1 SGHNT, CDR2 YENEEA. This CDR3 comprises 13 residues. The CDR3 region has the DNA TGTGCCAGCAGCTCCCTAGCGGGAGAGACCCAGTACTTC. Translating gives CASSSLAGETQYF. The full variable domain, in which reference TRBV11-3 and TRBJ2-5 provide the parts outside the CDR3, is EAGVVQSPRYKIIEKKQPVAFWCNPISGHNTLYWYLQNLGQGPELLIRYENEEAVDDSQLPKDRFSAERLKGVDSTLKIQPAELGDSAVYLCASSSLAGETQYFGPGTRLLVL.

The chain recombines TRBV7-3 with TRBJ2-3, with TRBD1 matching 9 bases. The CDR3 contains 15 residues. The germline V gene encodes CDR1 SGHTA and CDR2 FQGTGA. The J segment lost 1 base and the V segment lost 3 bases, leaving 2 bases of the junction unmatched. For the CDR3, the DNA is TGTGCCAGCAGCTTCACAGGGGGCGGCACAGATACGCAGTATTTT. Amino acid sequence: CASSFTGGGTDTQYF.

This clone came up a few times. The chain combines TRBV2 with TRBJ2-3; 7 nucleotides line up with TRBD2. V trimming: 10 bases; J trimming: 7 bases; junction bases outside the gene matches: 14. The CDR3 is made up of 14 amino acids. The germline gives CDR1 SNHLY, CDR2 FYNNEI. The CDR3 loop reads CATAASGIKNTQYF. CDR3 DNA: TGTGCCACAGCGGCGAGCGGGATAAAGAATACGCAGTATTTT.

This clone was counted between two and nine times. This chain uses TRBV7-9 with TRBJ2-5; D remains ambiguous. Germline-derived CDR1 and CDR2 are SEHNR and FQNEAQ (reference sequence). The V gene lost 5 bases and the J gene lost 1 base, with 11 bases spanning the gap. The CDR3 is 14 residues long. The CDR3 spells CASSARNSQETQYF. For the CDR3, the DNA is TGTGCCAGCAGCGCTCGGAACTCCCAAGAGACCCAGTACTTC.

There are a few counts of this clone. The V call is TRBV13, the J call TRBJ1-1; no firm D call. CDR3 length: 12 residues. Germline V gene sequence: CDR1 PRHDT, CDR2 FYEKMQ (reference sequence). Trimming took 2 bases from V and 10 from J, leaving 11 bases between them. The CDR3 spells CASSLSSPGAFF. Here the CDR3 DNA reads TGTGCCAGCAGCTTAAGTTCCCCGGGAGCTTTCTTT.

The gene calls are TRBV29-1 and TRBJ2-3; TRBD1 might be the D (6 bases). Trimming cost V 7 bases and J 3 bases, with 20 bases left between them. The CDR3 covers 15 residues. Germline V gives CDR1 SQVTM, CDR2 ANQGSEA. The CDR3 DNA follows: TGCAGCGAGAGACCAGGGGCGCTGGGTACAGATACGCAGTATTTT. Protein sequence: CSERPGALGTDTQYF.

The CDR3 nucleotides read TGTGCCAGCAGTGAACTTAGCGGGAGCTACAATGAGCAGTTCTTC. It codes for CASSELSGSYNEQFF. This rearrangement joins TRBV2 to TRBJ2-1, with 9 bases that match TRBD2. The germline gives CDR1 SNHLY, CDR2 FYNNEI. The V gene end was trimmed by 2 bases and the J gene end by 3 bases; junction bases not matched to a gene: 2. The CDR3 contains 15 residues.

The V gene is TRBV30, the J gene TRBJ2-1, with 10 bases identical to TRBD1. The CDR3 covers 15 residues. The germline V gene has CDR1 GTSNPN and CDR2 SVGIG (reference sequence). J lost 3 bases, V lost 1 base, and 3 bases had no gene match. CDR3 residues: CAWSAGTGDYNEQFF. The CDR3 coding sequence is TGTGCCTGGAGTGCCGGGACAGGGGACTACAATGAGCAGTTCTTC.

The chain joins TRBV5-4 to TRBJ2-1, with a possible D match to TRBD2 (6 bases). The CDR3 is 15 residues long. The V gene's germline CDR1 is SGHNT and CDR2 YYREEE (reference sequence). Trimming stripped 4 bases from V and 2 bases from J, with 13 bases between. CDR3: CASSGGERAYNEQFF. CDR3 nucleotide sequence: TGTGCCAGCAGCGGCGGCGAGCGGGCCTACAATGAGCAGTTCTTC.

This clone was observed a few times. The V and J genes are TRBV9 and TRBJ2-5, with TRBD2 matching 8 bases. The CDR3 runs 16 residues. Germline-derived CDR1 and CDR2 are SGDLS and YYNGEE. V lost 1 base and J lost 5; bases outside the gene matches: 10. DNA for the CDR3: TGTGCCAGCAGCGTAACGGGACGAGCGGGGGACGAGACCCAGTACTTC. Its translation is CASSVTGRAGDETQYF. Full variable domain (remainder filled in from reference TRBV9 and TRBJ2-5): DSGVTQTPKHLITATGQRVTLRCSPRSGDLSVYWYQQSLDQGLQFLIQYYNGEERAKGNILERFSAQQFPDLHSELNLSSLELGDSALYFCASSVTGRAGDETQYFGPGTRLLVL.